The TCR beta chain described here comes from a study of neoadjuvant anti-PD-1 for oral cavity cancer. This table comes from immunoSEQ multiplex PCR, and its TCRdb copy is limited to in-frame clones, with some not included. The sample has 7,500 to 8,000 clones; roughly three quarters are singletons. This clone appeared once. Time point specified: after neoadjuvant nivolumab, at surgical resection. Blood cells were analyzed directly, without culture or expansion. V was shortened by 7 bases and J by 0 bases, with 4 bases between the two germline ends. CDR1 is SGDLS, CDR2 YYNGEE, per germline. This CDR3 is built from 12 residues.

The genes are TRBV9 and TRBJ2-2; D uncertain. The sequenced sample was PBMCs, obtained after nivolumab (anti-PD-1) treatment. The sequence was obtained from a person between 40 and 85 years old with oral cavity squamous cell carcinoma. This CDR3 is CASSTNTGELFF. CDR3 coding DNA: TGTGCCAGCTCAACGAACACCGGGGAGCTGTTTTTT.